The 20 T cell receptor beta chains in this list originate from one sample, sequenced in a study of shared clonotypes between healthy human individuals. Generated by immunoSEQ multiplex PCR, the TCRdb table keeps only in-frame clones and is missing some. Here the sample spans 600,000 to 700,000 clones, 73% being singletons. Source material: memory CD4+ T cells sorted from blood. Regarding subset: CD45RA-negative fraction. The receptors stem from a woman between 25 and 40 years old in good health.

This sequence joins TRBV2 and TRBJ1-2; 7 positions agree with TRBD1. The V segment lost 5 bases and the J segment 0 bases; nucleotides outside the gene matches: 6. Germline V CDR1 and CDR2: SNHLY, FYNNEI. The CDR3 spans 15 residues. The CDR3 coding sequence is TGTGCCAGCAGTACCGCGACAGGGACTAACTATGGCTACACCTTC. As protein: CASSTATGTNYGYTF.

The V call is TRBV30, the J call TRBJ1-1; D possibly corresponds to TRBD1 (5 bases). Germline CDR1 reads GTSNPN; CDR2 reads SVGIG (reference sequence). The CDR3 has 13 amino acids. The V end was cut by 2 bases, the J end by 6 bases, with 13 bases between. The CDR3: CAWSSGGGPEAFF. The CDR3 nucleotides are TGTGCCTGGAGTTCGGGGGGAGGCCCTGAAGCTTTCTTT. Drawing the rest from reference TRBV30 and TRBJ1-1, the complete variable domain is SQTIHQWPATLVQPVGSPLSLECTVEGTSNPNLYWYRQAAGRGLQLLFYSVGIGQISSEVPQNLSASRPQDRQFILSSKKLLLSDSGFYLCAWSSGGGPEAFFGQGTRLTVV.

The chain recombines TRBV5-1 with TRBJ2-1; no definite D call. Germline loops: CDR1 SGHRS, CDR2 YFSETQ. CDR3 length: 14 residues. V lost 4 bases, J lost 7 bases, and 15 bases lay in between. The CDR3 protein is CASSGLGVGNEQFF. The CDR3, as DNA: TGCGCCAGCAGCGGGCTAGGAGTGGGGAATGAGCAGTTCTTC.

A single count supports this clone. The chain couples TRBV5-1 to TRBJ2-2; D call uncertain. CDR1 is SGHRS and CDR2 is YFSETQ in the germline V gene. V lost 0 bases to trimming and J lost 0 bases, with 9 bases between them. The CDR3 totals 16 residues. The CDR3 DNA is TGCGCCAGCAGCTTGGTTCTACAAACGAACACCGGGGAGCTGTTTTTT. Residues: CASSLVLQTNTGELFF.

This clone was observed once. This rearrangement joins TRBV5-1 to TRBJ2-3; no reliable D call. With 1 base removed from V and 0 bases from J, the gap between germline ends came to 9 bases. Germline V gene data show CDR1 as SGHRS and CDR2 as YFSETQ. The CDR3 is 15 residues long. CDR3 in DNA: TGCGCCAGCAGCTTGTACTATCGTAGCACAGATACGCAGTATTTT. Its protein product is CASSLYYRSTDTQYF.

The chain employs TRBV27 and TRBJ2-5, with D tentatively TRBD2 (7 bases). V dropped 8 bases and J dropped 4 bases, with 17 bases sitting between them. Germline V lookup: CDR1 MNHEY, CDR2 SMNVEV (reference sequence). This CDR3 is built from 14 residues. The CDR3 DNA reads as TGTGCCAGCTCATTCCACAGGGAGGGAGAGACCCAGTACTTC. Translating gives CASSFHREGETQYF.

At least ten counts were recorded for this clone. The gene calls are TRBV9 and TRBJ1-1; no definite D call. Trimming stripped 5 bases from V and 5 bases from J, with 7 bases between. This CDR3 has 11 amino acids. CDR1 SGDLS and CDR2 YYNGEE come from the germline V gene. CDR3 loop: CASSSETEAFF. DNA of the CDR3: TGTGCCAGCAGTTCAGAGACTGAAGCTTTCTTT.

The V call is TRBV6-8, the J call TRBJ2-1; possible D gene TRBD1, 5 bases. The V gene lost 5 bases and the J gene lost 2 bases, with 10 bases spanning the gap. The CDR3 is 14 amino acids. Germline V gene sequence: CDR1 MNHGY, CDR2 SAAAGT. Here the CDR3 reads CASSPETAYNEQFF. The DNA of the CDR3 is TGTGCCAGCAGTCCGGAGACAGCCTACAATGAGCAGTTCTTC.

This clone was detected a few times. The chain joins TRBV28 to TRBJ1-4; 8 bases agree with TRBD1. The CDR3 is made up of 14 amino acids. CDR1 is MDHEN and CDR2 is SYDVKM in the germline V gene. With V trimmed by 2 bases and J by 11 bases, 7 bases remained unmatched. DNA for the CDR3: TGTGCCAGCAGTTTAAGAGGGACAGGTGACAAACTGTTTTTT. Its protein is CASSLRGTGDKLFF.

The CDR3 nucleotides read TGCAGCGCCCACCACTTGGGTAGTGAGCAGTTCTTC. Translated, it gives CSAHHLGSEQFF. This chain connects TRBV29-1 to TRBJ2-1; no reliable D call. The ends were cut back, 7 bases at V and 9 bases at J, with 16 bases in the middle. CDR3 length equals 12 residues. Germline values: CDR1 SQVTM, CDR2 ANQGSEA.

This chain links TRBV5-4 with TRBJ2-7; TRBD1 or TRBD2 may be the D gene (5 bases each). CDR1 and CDR2 (germline): SGHNT, YYREEE (reference sequence). The CDR3 loop spans 15 amino acids. V lost 6 bases to trimming and J lost 0 bases, with 16 bases between them. The CDR3 region has the DNA TGTGCCAGCACCCCTGGGGACGACTTCTCCTACGAGCAGTACTTC. It is translated as CASTPGDDFSYEQYF.

This clone has just one count. The chain employs TRBV27 and TRBJ2-7; 11 bases fit TRBD2. With 10 bases clipped from V and 4 bases from J, the junction kept 18 bases outside the gene matches. Per germline, CDR1 MNHEY and CDR2 SMNVEV (reference sequence). The CDR3 has 17 amino acids. The CDR3 DNA sequence: TGTGCCACCTCCCCTGGGGCTAGCGGGAGGAGTTATTACGAGCAGTACTTC. It translates to CATSPGASGRSYYEQYF.

A word on this clone: This clone may be a read error of a much larger clone one base away. The chain uses TRBV5-6 and TRBJ2-3; tentatively, D is TRBD2 (6 bases). Germline loops: CDR1 SGHDT, CDR2 YYEEEE. V was pared by 2 bases and J by 3 bases, with 10 bases between. This CDR3 is built from 14 residues. The CDR3 nucleotides read TGTGCCAGCAGCTTAAGCGGGTGGACAGATACGCAGTATTTT. Amino acids: CASSLSGWTDTQYF.

This clone was seen a handful of times. The chain links TRBV10-1 to TRBJ1-2; possibly TRBD1 for D (5 bases). Trimming removed 7 bases at V and 7 bases at J, with 16 bases between. The CDR3 spans 13 residues. CDR1 is WNHNN and CDR2 is SYGVQD in the germline V gene (reference sequence). The CDR3 nucleotides read TGCGCCAGCACCGTGAGGGGAACAACTGGCTACACCTTC. Translation gives CASTVRGTTGYTF.

The chain uses TRBV18 and TRBJ2-4; tentatively, D is TRBD1 (6 bases). The CDR3 is 15 residues long. V shed 0 bases and J shed 3 bases, with 9 bases lying between them. Germline V CDR1 and CDR2: KGHSH, LQKENI. This CDR3 reads CASSPPAQGKNIQYF. The DNA for the CDR3 is TGTGCCAGCTCACCACCGGCACAGGGCAAAAACATTCAGTACTTC.

The rearrangement joins TRBV25-1 to TRBJ1-2; D remains ambiguous. Germline V gene data show CDR1 as MGHDK and CDR2 as SYGVNS. Deletions cut 10 bases from V and 3 bases from J, with 9 bases between. This CDR3 spans 11 amino acids. CDR3 in DNA: TGTGCCACTCAACAGTACTATGGCTACACCTTC. Translation: CATQQYYGYTF.

This sequence joins TRBV4-1 and TRBJ1-2; D remains ambiguous. Germline V gene lookup returns CDR1 MGHRA and CDR2 YSYEKL. There are 15 residues in the CDR3. V lost 1 base, J lost 4 bases, and 13 bases lay in between. The CDR3 protein is CASSQGASGGYGYTF. Here the CDR3 DNA reads TGCGCCAGCAGCCAAGGTGCCAGCGGCGGCTATGGCTACACCTTC.

This clone was detected only a few times. The J gene is TRBJ2-7, the V gene TRBV30; 9 bases fit TRBD2. V shed 4 bases and J 3 bases; nucleotides not matched to a gene: 13. The CDR3 runs 16 residues. Germline assignment: CDR1 GTSNPN and CDR2 SVGIG (reference sequence). In DNA, the CDR3 is TGTGCCTGGAAGTTCCCTAGCGGGAACCACTGCTACGAGCAGTACTTC. Its protein product is CAWKFPSGNHCYEQYF.

The rearrangement uses TRBV18 and TRBJ2-3, with TRBD2 matching 11 bases. The V segment lost 6 bases and the J segment 2 bases; nucleotides outside the gene matches: 4. The CDR3 spans 15 residues. Germline CDR1 reads KGHSH; CDR2 reads LQKENI. CDR3 protein: CASSILAGDTDTQYF. The CDR3 DNA follows: TGTGCCAGCTCCATACTAGCGGGAGACACAGATACGCAGTATTTT.

This chain connects TRBV19 to TRBJ1-2, with 11 bases aligning to TRBD1. Trimming cost V 5 bases and J 6 bases; bases outside gene matches: 5. This CDR3 has 14 amino acids. Germline V gives CDR1 LNHDA, CDR2 SQIVND (reference sequence). The CDR3 region is CASSPGQGVNGYTF. CDR3 DNA sequence: TGTGCCAGTAGTCCGGGACAGGGGGTTAATGGCTACACCTTC. Looking up the rest from reference TRBV19 and TRBJ1-2 gives the full variable domain: DGGITQSPKYLFRKEGQNVTLSCEQNLNHDAMYWYRQDPGQGLRLIYYSQIVNDFQKGDIAEGYSVSREKKESFPLTVTSAQKNPTAFYLCASSPGQGVNGYTFGSGTRLTVV.